This T cell receptor beta chain was sequenced for a study of T cell repertoires in ileal Crohn's disease. Whole-study context: Every patient was operated on for stricturing (roughly 60%) or penetrating (39%) complications. Study-level results: All patients with clonality above 26.8% had endoscopic recurrence. Mucosal expansions were suggested to be mainly CD8 T cells.

Sequencing used immunoSEQ multiplex PCR; TCRdb keeps in-frame clones, though not all of them. The sample shows roughly 31,000 clones, over 75% of them seen only once. As concerns this clone: Its antigen is undetermined.

This CDR3 has 16 residues. Losses at the gene ends were 0 bases for V and 8 bases for J; bases not matched to a gene: 4. Germline CDR1 reads MGHDK; CDR2 reads SYGVNS. V is TRBV25-1 and J is TRBJ1-6; 10 positions match TRBD1. Sequenced sample: ileal tissue. This sequence was found in an adult with Crohn's disease. The CDR3 sequence: CASSEYSGTGDSPLHF. CDR3 nucleotides: TGTGCCAGCAGTGAATATTCTGGGACAGGGGATTCACCCCTCCACTTT.